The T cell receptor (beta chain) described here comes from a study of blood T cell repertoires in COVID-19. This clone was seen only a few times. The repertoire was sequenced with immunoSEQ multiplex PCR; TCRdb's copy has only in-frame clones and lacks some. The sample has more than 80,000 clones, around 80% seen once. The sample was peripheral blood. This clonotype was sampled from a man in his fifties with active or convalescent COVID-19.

The CDR3 nucleotides are TGTGCCAGCAGACCTGGACAAAACTCCTACGAGCAGTACGTC. It is translated as CASRPGQNSYEQYV. This chain links TRBV6-6 with TRBJ2-7; a possible D gene is TRBD1 (5 bases). V lost 6 bases and J 0 bases, leaving 12 bases between the germline ends. Germline-derived CDR1 and CDR2 are MNHNY and SVGAGI (reference sequence). The CDR3 sequence is 14 residues long.